Following are 14 T cell receptor beta chains from one sample sequenced in a study of regulatory dendritic cells for organ transplantation. Only in-frame clones appear in the TCRdb table, and some are missing; sequencing was by immunoSEQ multiplex PCR. The table has about 20,000 clones, approximately 85% seen once. CFSE-labeled sorted T cells met regulatory or mature dendritic cells for more than four days. The antigens these receptors bind are not known. Sequenced input: naive CD4+ T cells from blood cultured with regulatory dendritic cells. Described subset: CD45RA+ naive T cells. The source of these receptors is a human donor in good health.

The chain joins TRBV27 to TRBJ1-1; D gene unclear. V was cut by 1 base and J by 1 base, with 4 bases left in between. The CDR3 spans 13 residues. Germline V gene data show CDR1 as MNHEY and CDR2 as SMNVEV (reference sequence). The CDR3 region is CASSLLENTEAFF. In DNA, the CDR3 is TGTGCCAGCAGTTTATTAGAGAACACTGAAGCTTTCTTT.

This chain links TRBV7-9 with TRBJ2-3; D is undetermined. V was cut by 4 bases and J by 4 bases, with 9 bases left in between. The CDR3 runs to 13 residues. In germline, CDR1 is SEHNR, CDR2 FQNEAQ (reference sequence). The CDR3: CASSSTVPDTQYF. The CDR3 DNA is TGTGCCAGCAGCTCCACGGTCCCAGATACGCAGTATTTT.

The chain combines TRBV15 with TRBJ1-5; tentative D call: TRBD1 (5 bases). The CDR3 is made up of 15 amino acids. Trimming removed 5 bases from V and 7 bases from J, with 18 bases in between. Germline CDR1 and CDR2: LNHNV and YYDKDF (reference sequence). The CDR3 protein is CATSPIGGGRQPQHF. CDR3 sequence (DNA): TGTGCCACCAGCCCGATCGGTGGGGGAAGGCAGCCCCAGCATTTT.

The chain links TRBV29-1 to TRBJ1-3, with a tentative D call TRBD1 (6 bases). The CDR3 covers 19 residues. Trimming pared 5 bases from V and 4 bases from J, leaving 30 bases between. CDR1 SQVTM and CDR2 ANQGSEA come from the germline V gene. The chain's CDR3 is CSVSVRSFTSEQGGNTIYF. The CDR3 bases are TGCAGCGTTTCGGTCAGAAGTTTTACGTCGGAGCAGGGGGGAAACACCATATATTTT.

The V gene is TRBV15, the J gene TRBJ2-2; D gene ambiguous. V lost 1 base and J 0 bases, leaving 6 bases between the germline ends. Germline V gene data show CDR1 as LNHNV and CDR2 as YYDKDF (reference sequence). The CDR3 loop spans 15 amino acids. The CDR3 spells CATSRGSPNTGELFF. The CDR3 region has the DNA TGTGCCACCAGCAGAGGCAGTCCGAACACCGGGGAGCTGTTTTTT.

CDR3 protein: CAIRSTDQRGGYTF. CDR3 in DNA: TGTGCCATCAGGTCCACAGACCAACGAGGAGGCTACACCTTC. The J gene is TRBJ1-2, the V gene TRBV10-3, with D unresolved. This CDR3 region has 14 residues. The germline V gene encodes CDR1 ENHRY and CDR2 SYGVKD. Deletions cut 6 bases from V and 8 bases from J, with 19 bases between.

CDR3 in DNA: TGTGCCTGGAGTGCTCCCGGGACGGGGGCCAACGTCCTGACTTTC. Its protein product is CAWSAPGTGANVLTF. J is TRBJ2-6 and V is TRBV30, with D perhaps matching TRBD1 or TRBD2 (5 bases each). V lost 1 base to trimming and J lost 4 bases, with 11 bases between them. CDR1 GTSNPN and CDR2 SVGIG come from the germline V gene (reference sequence). The CDR3 spans 15 residues.

This clone was found once. The chain couples TRBV6-6 to TRBJ2-5; D perhaps matches TRBD2 (5 bases). This CDR3 has 13 residues. Germline CDR1 reads MNHNY; CDR2 reads SVGAGI (reference sequence). V was pared by 6 bases and J by 4 bases, with 12 bases between. As DNA, the CDR3 is TGTGCCAGCAGCCGATGGACTGGAGAGACCCAGTACTTC. Amino acid sequence: CASSRWTGETQYF.

This sequence joins TRBV6-4 and TRBJ2-1, with D perhaps matching TRBD1 (6 bases). The CDR3 covers 13 residues. Germline CDR1 MRHNA, CDR2 SNTAGT. V was trimmed by 8 bases and J by 7 bases, leaving 15 bases between them. CDR3 sequence: CASADSFGNEQFF. Written as DNA, the CDR3 is TGTGCCAGCGCGGACAGCTTTGGGAATGAGCAGTTCTTC.

The chain carries TRBV28 and TRBJ1-2; 7 bases fit TRBD1. Trimming cost V 6 bases and J 2 bases; bases outside gene matches: 6. This CDR3 comprises 14 residues. The germline V gene has CDR1 MDHEN and CDR2 SYDVKM. CDR3 residues: CASSLGQSNYGYTF. In nucleotides, the CDR3 is TGTGCCAGCAGCTTGGGACAGTCAAACTATGGCTACACCTTC.

The V call is TRBV28, the J call TRBJ2-7, with 7 bases matching TRBD2. V lost 7 bases and J lost 1; bases outside the gene matches: 4. This CDR3 comprises 13 residues. Germline CDR1 MDHEN, CDR2 SYDVKM. The CDR3 bases are TGTGCCAGCATTAGCGGGCAGTCCTACGAGCAGTACTTC. Translating it yields CASISGQSYEQYF. Drawing the rest from reference TRBV28 and TRBJ2-7, the complete variable domain is DVKVTQSSRYLVKRTGEKVFLECVQDMDHENMFWYRQDPGLGLRLIYFSYDVKMKEKGDIPEGYSVSREKKERFSLILESASTNQTSMYLCASISGQSYEQYFGPGTRLTVT.

The gene calls are TRBV7-2 and TRBJ1-1, with 7 bases lining up with TRBD1. This CDR3 region has 17 residues. V lost 5 bases to trimming and J lost 3 bases; unmatched junction nucleotides: 15. CDR1 is SGHTA, CDR2 FQGNSA, per germline. The CDR3 protein is CASSPYLTGRGHTEAFF. The DNA for the CDR3 is TGTGCCAGCAGCCCCTACTTGACAGGGAGGGGCCACACTGAAGCTTTCTTT. Full variable domain (outside the CDR3, taken from reference TRBV7-2 and TRBJ1-1): GAGVSQSPSNKVTEKGKDVELRCDPISGHTALYWYRQSLGQGLEFLIYFQGNSAPDKSGLPSDRFSAERTGGSVSTLTIQRTQQEDSAVYLCASSPYLTGRGHTEAFFGQGTRLTVV.

CDR3 sequence reads: CASSEGQFYNEQFF. CDR3 sequence (DNA): TGTGCCAGCAGCGAGGGACAGTTCTACAATGAGCAGTTCTTC. The J gene is TRBJ2-1, the V gene TRBV7-6, with 7 bases lining up with TRBD1. Germline CDR1 and CDR2: SGHVS and FNYEAQ. The V and J ends lost 5 bases and 3 bases, in that order; junction bases with no gene match: 4. The CDR3 is 14 residues long.

This chain uses TRBV9 with TRBJ2-1; D not resolved. Trimming removed 1 base at V and 4 bases at J, with 0 bases between. This CDR3 is 11 amino acids long. CDR1 is SGDLS, CDR2 YYNGEE, per germline. CDR3 DNA: TGTGCCAGCAGCGTATACAATGAGCAGTTCTTC. This translates into CASSVYNEQFF.